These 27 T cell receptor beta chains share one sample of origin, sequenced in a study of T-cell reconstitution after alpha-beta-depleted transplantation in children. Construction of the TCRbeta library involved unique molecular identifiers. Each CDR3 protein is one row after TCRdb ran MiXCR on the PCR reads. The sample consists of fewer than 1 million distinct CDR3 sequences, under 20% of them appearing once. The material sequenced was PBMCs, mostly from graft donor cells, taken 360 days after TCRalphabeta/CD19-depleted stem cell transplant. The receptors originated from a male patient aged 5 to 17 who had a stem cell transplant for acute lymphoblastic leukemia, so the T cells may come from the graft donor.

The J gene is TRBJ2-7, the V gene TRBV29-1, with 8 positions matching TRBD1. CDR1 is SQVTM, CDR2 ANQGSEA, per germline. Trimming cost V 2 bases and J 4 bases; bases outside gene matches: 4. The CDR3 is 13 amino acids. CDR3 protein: CSVEWDRRYEQYF. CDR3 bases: TGCAGCGTTGAATGGGACAGGCGGTACGAGCAGTACTTC.

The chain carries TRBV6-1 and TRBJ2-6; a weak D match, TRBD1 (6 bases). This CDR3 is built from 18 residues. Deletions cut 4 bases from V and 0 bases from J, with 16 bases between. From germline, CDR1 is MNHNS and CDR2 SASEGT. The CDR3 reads CASSATGTYHSGANVLTF. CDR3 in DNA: TGTGCCAGCAGTGCAACCGGGACATACCACTCTGGGGCCAACGTCCTGACTTTC.

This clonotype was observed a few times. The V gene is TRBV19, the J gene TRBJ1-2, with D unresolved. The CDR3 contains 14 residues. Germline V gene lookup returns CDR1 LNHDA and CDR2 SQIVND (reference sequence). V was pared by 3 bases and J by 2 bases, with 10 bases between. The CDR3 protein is CASSIGLHNYGYTF. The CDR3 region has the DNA TGTGCCAGTAGTATCGGACTCCACAACTATGGCTACACCTTC.

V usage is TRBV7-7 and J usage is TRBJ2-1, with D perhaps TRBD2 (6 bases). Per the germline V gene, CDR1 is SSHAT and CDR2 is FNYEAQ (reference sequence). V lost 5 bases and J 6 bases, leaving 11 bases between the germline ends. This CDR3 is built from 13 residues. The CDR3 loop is CASSLGLRNEQFF. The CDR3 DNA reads TGTGCCAGCAGCCTGGGACTCCGCAATGAGCAGTTCTTC.

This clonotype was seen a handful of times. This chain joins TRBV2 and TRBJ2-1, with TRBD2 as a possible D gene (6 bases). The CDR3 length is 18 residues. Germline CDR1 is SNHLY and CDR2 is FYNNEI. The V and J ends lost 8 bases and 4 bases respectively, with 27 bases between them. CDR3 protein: CASCSPWDLGSLYNEQFF. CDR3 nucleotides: TGTGCCAGCTGTTCCCCCTGGGACTTGGGGAGCCTATACAATGAGCAGTTCTTC.

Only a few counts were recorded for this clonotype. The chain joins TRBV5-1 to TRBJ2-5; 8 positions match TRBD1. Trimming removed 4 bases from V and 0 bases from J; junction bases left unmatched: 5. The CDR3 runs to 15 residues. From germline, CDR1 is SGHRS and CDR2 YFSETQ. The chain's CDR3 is CASSLVGQDQETQYF. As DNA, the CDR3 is TGCGCCAGCAGCCTGGTGGGACAGGACCAAGAGACCCAGTACTTC.

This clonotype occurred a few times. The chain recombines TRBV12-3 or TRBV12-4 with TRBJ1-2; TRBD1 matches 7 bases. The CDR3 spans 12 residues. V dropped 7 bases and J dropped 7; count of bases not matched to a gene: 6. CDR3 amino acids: CASTLTGSGYTF. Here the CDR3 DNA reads TGTGCCAGCACCTTGACAGGGTCTGGCTACACCTTC.

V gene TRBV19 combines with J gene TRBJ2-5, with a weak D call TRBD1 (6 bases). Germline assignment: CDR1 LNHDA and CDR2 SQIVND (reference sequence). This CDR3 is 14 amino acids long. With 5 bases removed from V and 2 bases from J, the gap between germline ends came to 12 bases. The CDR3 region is CASSFRTEQETQYF. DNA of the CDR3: TGTGCCAGTAGTTTCAGGACAGAACAAGAGACCCAGTACTTC.

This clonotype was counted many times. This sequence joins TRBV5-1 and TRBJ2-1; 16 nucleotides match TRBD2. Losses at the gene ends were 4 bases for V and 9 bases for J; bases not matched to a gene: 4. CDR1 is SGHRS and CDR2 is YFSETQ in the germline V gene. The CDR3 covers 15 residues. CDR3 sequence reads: CASSPGTSGRGEQFF. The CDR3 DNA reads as TGCGCCAGCAGCCCTGGGACTAGCGGGAGGGGTGAGCAGTTCTTC.

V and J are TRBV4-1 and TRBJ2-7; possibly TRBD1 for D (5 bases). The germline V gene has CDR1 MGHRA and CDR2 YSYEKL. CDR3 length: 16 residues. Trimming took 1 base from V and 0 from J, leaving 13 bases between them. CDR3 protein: CASSQGSQGSSYEQYF. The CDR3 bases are TGCGCCAGCAGCCAAGGATCCCAGGGTAGCTCCTACGAGCAGTACTTC.

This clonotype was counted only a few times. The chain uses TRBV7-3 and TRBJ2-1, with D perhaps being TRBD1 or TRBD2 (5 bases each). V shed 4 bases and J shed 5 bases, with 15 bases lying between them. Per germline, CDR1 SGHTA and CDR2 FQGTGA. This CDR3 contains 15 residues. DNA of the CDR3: TGTGCCAGCAGCTCCGGGACCACACAAGACAATGAGCAGTTCTTC. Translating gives CASSSGTTQDNEQFF.

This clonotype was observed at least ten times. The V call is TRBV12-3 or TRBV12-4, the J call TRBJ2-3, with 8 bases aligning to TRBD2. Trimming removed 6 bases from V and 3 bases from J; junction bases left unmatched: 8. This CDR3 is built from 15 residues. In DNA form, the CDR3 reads TGTGCCAGCAGATACGGGAGGGCCAGTACAGATACGCAGTATTTT. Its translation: CASRYGRASTDTQYF.

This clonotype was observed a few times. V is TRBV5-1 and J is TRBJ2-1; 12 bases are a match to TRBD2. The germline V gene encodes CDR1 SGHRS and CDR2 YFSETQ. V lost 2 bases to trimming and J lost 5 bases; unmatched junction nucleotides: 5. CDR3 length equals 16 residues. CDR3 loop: CASSFPGLAGHNEQFF. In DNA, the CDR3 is TGCGCCAGCAGCTTCCCGGGACTAGCGGGCCACAATGAGCAGTTCTTC.

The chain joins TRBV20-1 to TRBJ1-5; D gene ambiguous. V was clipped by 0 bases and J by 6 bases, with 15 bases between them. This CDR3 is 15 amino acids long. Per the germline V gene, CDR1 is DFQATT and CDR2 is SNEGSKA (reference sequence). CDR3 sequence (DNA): TGCAGTGCTAGAGATCGAGGGTACGTCGGTCAGCCCCAGCATTTT. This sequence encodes CSARDRGYVGQPQHF.

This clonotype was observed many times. CDR3 nucleotide sequence: TGTGCCAGCAGCCAGCGGGACCGGAACACCGGGGAGCTGTTTTTT. Translation gives CASSQRDRNTGELFF. The chain uses TRBV4-2 and TRBJ2-2, with D possibly being TRBD2 (6 bases). With 3 bases removed from V and 1 base from J, the gap between germline ends came to 9 bases. Per the germline V gene, CDR1 is LGHNA and CDR2 is YNFKEQ. The CDR3 totals 15 residues.

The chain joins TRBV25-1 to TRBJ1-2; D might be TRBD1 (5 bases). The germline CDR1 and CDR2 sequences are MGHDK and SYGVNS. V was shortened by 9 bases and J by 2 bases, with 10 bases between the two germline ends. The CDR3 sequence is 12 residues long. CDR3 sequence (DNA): TGTGCCAGTTACGGGGGGAACTATGGCTACACCTTC. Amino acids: CASYGGNYGYTF.

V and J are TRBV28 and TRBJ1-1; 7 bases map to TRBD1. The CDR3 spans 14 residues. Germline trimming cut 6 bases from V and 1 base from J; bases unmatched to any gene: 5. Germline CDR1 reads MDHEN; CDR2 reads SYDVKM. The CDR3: CASRVGQPNTEAFF. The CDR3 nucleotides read TGTGCCAGCAGGGTGGGACAGCCGAACACTGAAGCTTTCTTT. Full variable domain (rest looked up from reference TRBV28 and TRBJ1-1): DVKVTQSSRYLVKRTGEKVFLECVQDMDHENMFWYRQDPGLGLRLIYFSYDVKMKEKGDIPEGYSVSREKKERFSLILESASTNQTSMYLCASRVGQPNTEAFFGQGTRLTVV.

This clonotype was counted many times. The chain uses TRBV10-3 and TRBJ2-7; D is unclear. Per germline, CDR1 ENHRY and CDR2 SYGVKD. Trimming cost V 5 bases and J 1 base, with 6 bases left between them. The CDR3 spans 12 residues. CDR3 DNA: TGTGCCATCAGTTCAGCGTCCTACGAGCAGTACTTC. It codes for CAISSASYEQYF.

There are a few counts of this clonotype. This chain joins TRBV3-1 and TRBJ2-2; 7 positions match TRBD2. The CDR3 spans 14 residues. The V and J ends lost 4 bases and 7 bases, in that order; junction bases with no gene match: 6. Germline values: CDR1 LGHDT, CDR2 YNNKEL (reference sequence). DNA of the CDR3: TGTGCCAGCAGCCCGCCATGGACTAGCGGGGAGCTGTTTTTT. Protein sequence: CASSPPWTSGELFF.

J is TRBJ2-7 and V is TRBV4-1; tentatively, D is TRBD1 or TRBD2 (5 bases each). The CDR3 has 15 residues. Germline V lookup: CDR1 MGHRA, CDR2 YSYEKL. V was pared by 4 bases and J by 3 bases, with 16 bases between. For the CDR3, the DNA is TGCGCCAGCAGCCGACCCGGGACCGCCTTCTACGAGCAGTACTTC. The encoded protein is CASSRPGTAFYEQYF.

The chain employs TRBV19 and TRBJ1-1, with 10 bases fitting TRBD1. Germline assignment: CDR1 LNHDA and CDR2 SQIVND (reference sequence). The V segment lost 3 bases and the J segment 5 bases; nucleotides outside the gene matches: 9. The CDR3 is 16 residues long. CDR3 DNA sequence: TGTGCCAGTAGTATCAGACAGGGGGCTGTCGTAACTGAAGCTTTCTTT. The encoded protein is CASSIRQGAVVTEAFF.

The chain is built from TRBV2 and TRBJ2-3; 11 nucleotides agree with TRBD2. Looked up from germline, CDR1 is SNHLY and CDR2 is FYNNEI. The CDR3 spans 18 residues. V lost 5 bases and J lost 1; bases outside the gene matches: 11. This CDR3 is CASSPPSPGLAGTDTQYF. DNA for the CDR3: TGTGCCAGCAGTCCTCCCAGTCCGGGACTAGCGGGCACAGATACGCAGTATTTT.

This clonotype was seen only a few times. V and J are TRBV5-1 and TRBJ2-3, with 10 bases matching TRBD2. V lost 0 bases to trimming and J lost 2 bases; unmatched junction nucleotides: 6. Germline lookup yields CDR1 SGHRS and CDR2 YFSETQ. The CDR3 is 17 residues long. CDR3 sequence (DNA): TGCGCCAGCAGCTTGGTACCCCTAGCGGGGGTCACAGATACGCAGTATTTT. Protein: CASSLVPLAGVTDTQYF.

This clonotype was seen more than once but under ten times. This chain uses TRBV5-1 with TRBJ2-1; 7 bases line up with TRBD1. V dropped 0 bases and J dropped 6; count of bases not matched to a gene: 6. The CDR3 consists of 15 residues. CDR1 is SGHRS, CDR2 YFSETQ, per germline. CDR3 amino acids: CASSLDRGNGNEQFF. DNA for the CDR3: TGCGCCAGCAGCTTGGACAGGGGCAACGGCAATGAGCAGTTCTTC.

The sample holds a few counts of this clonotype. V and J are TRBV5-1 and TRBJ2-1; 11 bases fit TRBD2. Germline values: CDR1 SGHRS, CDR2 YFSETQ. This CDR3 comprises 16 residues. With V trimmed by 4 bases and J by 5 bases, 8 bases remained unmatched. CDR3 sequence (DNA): TGCGCCAGCAGCGTCCCCGGGACTAGCGGAAACAATGAGCAGTTCTTC. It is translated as CASSVPGTSGNNEQFF.

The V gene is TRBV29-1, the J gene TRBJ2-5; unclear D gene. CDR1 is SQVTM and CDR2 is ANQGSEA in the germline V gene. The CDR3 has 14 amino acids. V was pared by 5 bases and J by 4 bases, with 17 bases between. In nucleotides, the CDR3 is TGCAGCGTTATCGTAACCCCGTCGTCAGAGACCCAGTACTTC. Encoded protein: CSVIVTPSSETQYF.

DNA for the CDR3: TGTGCCAGCAGCTCGGGACTAGCGGGAGCAAACATTCAGTACTTC. Protein product: CASSSGLAGANIQYF. This chain joins TRBV7-3 and TRBJ2-4, with 14 bases identical to TRBD2. From germline, CDR1 is SGHTA and CDR2 FQGTGA. The CDR3 extends over 15 amino acids. V lost 4 bases and J lost 6; bases outside the gene matches: 2.